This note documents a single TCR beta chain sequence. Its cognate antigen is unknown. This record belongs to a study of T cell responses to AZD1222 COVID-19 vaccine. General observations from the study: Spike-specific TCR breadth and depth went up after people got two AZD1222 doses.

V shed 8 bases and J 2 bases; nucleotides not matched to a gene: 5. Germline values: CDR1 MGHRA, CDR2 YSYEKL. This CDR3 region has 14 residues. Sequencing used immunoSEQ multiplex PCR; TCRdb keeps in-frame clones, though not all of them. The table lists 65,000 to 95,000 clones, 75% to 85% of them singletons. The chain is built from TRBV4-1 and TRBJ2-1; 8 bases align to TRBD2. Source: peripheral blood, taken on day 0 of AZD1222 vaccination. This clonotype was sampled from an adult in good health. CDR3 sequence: CASGAGGTYNEQFF. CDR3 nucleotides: TGCGCCAGCGGGGCGGGGGGAACCTACAATGAGCAGTTCTTC.